This T cell receptor beta chain is from a study of T cell repertoires in cytomegalovirus infection. Across the study: HLA-B-restricted CMV epitopes that are well studied were used alongside recently identified HLA-C-restricted ones. In public TCR beta signatures, there were indications of both CMV infection and matching HLA type. Study-wide points: The study found HLA-C-restricted CMV-specific TCR beta clonotypes dominating the ex vivo response. Based on cumulative public TCR beta family frequency, carriers of CMV plus the relevant HLA were identified.

TCRdb redid the calling of the reads with MiXCR, one entry per CDR3 protein. Among 750,000 to 900,000 distinct CDR3 sequences listed, roughly 28% were seen once. For this clonotype: Its target is not known.

Trimming removed 4 bases at V and 5 bases at J, with 12 bases between. This CDR3 is 14 amino acids long. The source was cultured CD8+ T cells from PBMCs, collected from culture after CMV antigen stimulation. This chain connects TRBV12-3 or TRBV12-4 to TRBJ2-1, with a possible D match to TRBD1 (6 bases). The TCR sequence derives from a human donor in good health (CMV status not recorded). Some clones in this sample may be carry-over from other donors' samples. The CDR3 DNA follows: TGTGCCAGCAGTTCCACAGGGTTAGACAATGAGCAGTTCTTC. This codes for CASSSTGLDNEQFF.